This entry lists 25 T cell receptor beta chains sequenced from one sample in a study of shared clonotypes between healthy human individuals. Naive CD8 populations comprised CD45RO-negative cells positively selected for CCR7, excluding terminally differentiated effector memory CD45RA+ cells. Sequenced by immunoSEQ multiplex PCR; TCRdb stores in-frame clones only, minus some. This sample has about 2.1 million clones, with about 92% found just once. Sequencing was done on a sample of naive CD8+ T cells from PBMCs. Receptor source: a man aged 18 to 35 in good health. Some clones in this sample may be carry-over from other donors' samples.

V and J are TRBV19 and TRBJ2-1, with 7 bases that match TRBD2. V was clipped by 3 bases and J by 2 bases; unmatched bases: 7. The CDR3 is 16 residues long. The germline V gene encodes CDR1 LNHDA and CDR2 SQIVND (reference sequence). Written as DNA, the CDR3 is TGTGCCAGTAGTATTGCGAGGGGAGGGGCCTACAATGAGCAGTTCTTC. This gives the protein CASSIARGGAYNEQFF.

The V gene is TRBV9, the J gene TRBJ2-3; 10 bases match TRBD2. The V and J ends lost 3 bases and 4 bases, in that order; junction bases with no gene match: 5. This CDR3 has 15 amino acids. CDR1 is SGDLS and CDR2 is YYNGEE in the germline V gene. CDR3 loop: CASSGSGRAPDTQYF. The CDR3, as DNA: TGTGCCAGCAGCGGAAGCGGGAGGGCCCCAGATACGCAGTATTTT.

The chain employs TRBV27 and TRBJ2-7, with unresolved D. The germline gives CDR1 MNHEY, CDR2 SMNVEV (reference sequence). V was trimmed by 0 bases and J by 4 bases, leaving 16 bases between them. The CDR3 sequence is 16 residues long. CDR3 DNA sequence: TGTGCCAGCAGTTTATCTTCAGGAGACACGGAGTACGAGCAGTACTTC. Translation gives CASSLSSGDTEYEQYF.

In the case of this clone: One junction end disagrees with the germline gene, perhaps due to a read error. This chain connects TRBV5-6 to TRBJ2-1; maybe TRBD2 (6 bases). Germline-derived CDR1 and CDR2 are SGHDT and YYEEEE. The CDR3 is 12 residues long. The CDR3 nucleotides read TGTGCCAGCAGCCTATCAGGGACTGAGGAGTTCTTC. Translating it yields CASSLSGTEEFF. Drawing the rest from reference TRBV5-6 and TRBJ2-1, the complete variable domain is DAGVTQSPTHLIKTRGQQVTLRCSPKSGHDTVSWYQQALGQGPQFIFQYYEEEERQRGNFPDRFSGHQFPNYSSELNVNALLLGDSALYLCASSLSGTEEFFGPGTRLTVL.

A word on this clone: Additional DNA sequences in this sample encode the identical CDR3. The chain has TRBV9 and TRBJ2-2; tentatively, D is TRBD2 (6 bases). The ends were cut back, 2 bases at V and 5 bases at J, with 13 bases in the middle. In germline, CDR1 is SGDLS, CDR2 YYNGEE. The CDR3 consists of 15 residues. The CDR3 DNA is TGTGCCAGCAGCGTGGGGACTCGAGGGACCGGGGAGCTGTTTTTT. Translated, it gives CASSVGTRGTGELFF.

The chain couples TRBV11-2 to TRBJ2-7; TRBD1 aligns across 9 bases. The V gene end was trimmed by 7 bases and the J gene end by 3 bases; junction bases not matched to a gene: 10. Germline V gene sequence: CDR1 SGHAT, CDR2 FQNNGV. The CDR3 runs 15 residues. This CDR3 is CASTVQGQGVYEQYF. Written as DNA, the CDR3 is TGTGCCAGCACCGTACAGGGACAGGGTGTCTACGAGCAGTACTTC.

The chain combines TRBV4-1 with TRBJ1-1; weak D call: TRBD1 (6 bases). In germline, CDR1 is MGHRA, CDR2 YSYEKL. CDR3 length: 16 residues. Trimming took 0 bases from V and 7 from J, leaving 18 bases between them. CDR3 nucleotides: TGCGCCAGCAGCCAAGACTTACGGGGGCTGGGAATTGAAGCTTTCTTT. It specifies CASSQDLRGLGIEAFF.

This clone was observed once. The chain recombines TRBV28 with TRBJ2-7, with no clear D. From germline, CDR1 is MDHEN and CDR2 SYDVKM. This CDR3 has 12 residues. Trimming pared 6 bases from V and 1 base from J, leaving 7 bases between. The CDR3 DNA follows: TGTGCCAGCAGCTATCCTTCCTACGAGCAGTACTTC. Protein sequence: CASSYPSYEQYF.

This chain uses TRBV19 with TRBJ2-4, with D possibly matching TRBD2 (6 bases). Germline CDR1 LNHDA, CDR2 SQIVND (reference sequence). The CDR3 sequence is 13 residues long. V lost 6 bases to trimming and J lost 7 bases, with 13 bases between them. The chain's CDR3 is CASRTGGENIQYF. CDR3 sequence (DNA): TGTGCCAGTAGGACGGGCGGGGAGAACATTCAGTACTTC. The complete variable domain, with remaining parts taken from reference TRBV19 and TRBJ2-4, reads DGGITQSPKYLFRKEGQNVTLSCEQNLNHDAMYWYRQDPGQGLRLIYYSQIVNDFQKGDIAEGYSVSREKKESFPLTVTSAQKNPTAFYLCASRTGGENIQYFGAGTRLSVL.

The chain carries TRBV27 and TRBJ2-1; 8 bases are shared with TRBD2. The CDR3 contains 16 residues. The germline V gene has CDR1 MNHEY and CDR2 SMNVEV (reference sequence). With V trimmed by 3 bases and J by 8 bases, 12 bases remained unmatched. The CDR3 is CASSFWGLGVGDEQFF. As DNA, the CDR3 is TGTGCCAGCAGTTTCTGGGGACTAGGAGTGGGCGATGAGCAGTTCTTC.

This rearrangement joins TRBV27 to TRBJ2-7; D may be TRBD2 (6 bases). The CDR3 runs to 16 residues. Trimming took off 3 bases at V and 5 bases at J, with 20 bases between the two ends. Germline CDR1 MNHEY, CDR2 SMNVEV (reference sequence). CDR3 region: CASSFSPGTARHEQYF. The DNA for the CDR3 is TGTGCCAGCAGTTTCTCCCCGGGGACTGCCCGCCACGAGCAGTACTTC.

V is TRBV27 and J is TRBJ2-7; 9 positions match TRBD2. V was clipped by 5 bases and J by 5 bases; unmatched bases: 7. The length of the CDR3 is 14 residues. CDR1 is MNHEY and CDR2 is SMNVEV in the germline V gene (reference sequence). The CDR3 DNA sequence: TGTGCCAGCAGTCCCCCTTCTAGCGGGGACGAGCAGTACTTC. Translating gives CASSPPSSGDEQYF.

The V gene is TRBV5-5, the J gene TRBJ2-2, with a possible D match to TRBD1 (5 bases). This CDR3 is 18 amino acids long. Trimming removed 2 bases from V and 6 bases from J, with 23 bases in between. Per the germline V gene, CDR1 is SGHKS and CDR2 is YYEKEE (reference sequence). The CDR3 here is CASSFVVQGLPQPGELFF. The CDR3 DNA reads TGTGCCAGCAGCTTCGTGGTGCAGGGCCTTCCCCAGCCCGGGGAGCTGTTTTTT.

This rearrangement joins TRBV28 to TRBJ2-5, with 11 nucleotides matching TRBD1. The CDR3 sequence is 17 residues long. Germline V lookup: CDR1 MDHEN, CDR2 SYDVKM. V shed 5 bases, J shed 1 base, and the junction held 9 bases outside the gene matches. CDR3 amino acids: CASSHIRTGGLQETQYF. CDR3 DNA sequence: TGTGCCAGCAGTCACATAAGGACAGGGGGCCTCCAAGAGACCCAGTACTTC. The complete variable domain, with remaining parts taken from reference TRBV28 and TRBJ2-5, reads DVKVTQSSRYLVKRTGEKVFLECVQDMDHENMFWYRQDPGLGLRLIYFSYDVKMKEKGDIPEGYSVSREKKERFSLILESASTNQTSMYLCASSHIRTGGLQETQYFGPGTRLLVL.

The chain couples TRBV28 to TRBJ1-5, with D tentatively TRBD1 (6 bases). Germline-derived CDR1 and CDR2 are MDHEN and SYDVKM. Trimming pared 4 bases from V and 0 bases from J, leaving 16 bases between. This CDR3 is built from 17 residues. The CDR3 protein is CASSSKTGPYSNQPQHF. In DNA, the CDR3 is TGTGCCAGCAGTTCAAAGACAGGCCCCTATAGCAATCAGCCCCAGCATTTT.

This sequence joins TRBV28 and TRBJ1-1, with D possibly being TRBD1 (5 bases). From germline, CDR1 is MDHEN and CDR2 SYDVKM. V lost 6 bases and J lost 5, with 19 bases in between. The CDR3 totals 15 residues. CDR3: CASRYAHRGLTEAFF. CDR3 coding DNA: TGTGCCAGCAGGTACGCTCACCGGGGCTTGACTGAAGCTTTCTTT.

The rearrangement joins TRBV9 to TRBJ1-2; unclear D gene. The CDR3 covers 17 residues. Germline V CDR1 and CDR2: SGDLS, YYNGEE. V shed 3 bases and J shed 0 bases, with 18 bases lying between them. Here the CDR3 reads CASSGKLKTGANYGYTF. CDR3 in DNA: TGTGCCAGCAGCGGGAAACTAAAGACCGGAGCTAACTATGGCTACACCTTC.

The chain recombines TRBV15 with TRBJ1-5, with D possibly TRBD1 on 6 matching bases. The ends were cut back, 2 bases at V and 3 bases at J, with 11 bases in the middle. Germline assignment: CDR1 LNHNV and CDR2 YYDKDF (reference sequence). There are 15 residues in the CDR3. CDR3 in DNA: TGTGCCACCAGCAGATTAGGGGGTCACAATCAGCCCCAGCATTTT. Its translation: CATSRLGGHNQPQHF.

This clone appeared once. This chain joins TRBV4-2 and TRBJ1-5, with D maybe TRBD1 (6 bases). The CDR3 sequence is 17 residues long. The V end was cut by 1 base, the J end by 0 bases, with 13 bases between. In germline, CDR1 is LGHNA, CDR2 YNFKEQ. CDR3 sequence: CASSQVTTGLSNQPQHF. The CDR3, as DNA: TGTGCCAGCAGCCAAGTCACGACAGGCCTTAGCAATCAGCCCCAGCATTTT.

The V call is TRBV7-9, the J call TRBJ2-2; TRBD1 or TRBD2 may be the D gene (5 bases each). The CDR3 length is 16 residues. The V gene's germline CDR1 is SEHNR and CDR2 FQNEAQ (reference sequence). V gave up 5 bases and J gave up 1 base, with 14 bases separating them. Written as DNA, the CDR3 is TGTGCCAGCAGCGCGAGGGGTAGTAAGAACACCGGGGAGCTGTTTTTT. Translating gives CASSARGSKNTGELFF.

The V call is TRBV27, the J call TRBJ2-7; D might be TRBD2 (6 bases). V was trimmed by 7 bases and J by 5 bases, leaving 12 bases between them. CDR1 is MNHEY and CDR2 is SMNVEV in the germline V gene (reference sequence). The CDR3 covers 12 residues. The CDR3 here is CASTSGRHEQYF. CDR3 sequence (DNA): TGTGCCAGCACCAGTGGGAGGCACGAGCAGTACTTC.

V gene TRBV4-1 combines with J gene TRBJ2-1; no firm D call. V lost 0 bases, J lost 3 bases, and 9 bases lay in between. CDR1 is MGHRA and CDR2 is YSYEKL in the germline V gene. CDR3 length: 15 residues. CDR3 sequence: CASSQDTDNYNEQFF. For the CDR3, the DNA is TGCGCCAGCAGCCAAGACACAGATAACTACAATGAGCAGTTCTTC.

This clone was recorded a few times. J is TRBJ1-2 and V is TRBV6-5; D gene ambiguous. The germline CDR1 and CDR2 sequences are MNHEY and SVGAGI. Deletions cut 6 bases from V and 2 bases from J, with 10 bases between. The CDR3 has 13 amino acids. The CDR3 is CASSTQANYGYTF. In nucleotides, the CDR3 is TGTGCCAGCAGCACGCAAGCCAACTATGGCTACACCTTC.

This clone appeared a few times. The chain employs TRBV10-1 and TRBJ1-1; D remains ambiguous. CDR3 size: 14 residues. V was clipped by 7 bases and J by 6 bases, with 18 bases between them. CDR1 is WNHNN and CDR2 is SYGVQD in the germline V gene (reference sequence). CDR3 sequence: CASMGSIDGAEAFF. As DNA, the CDR3 is TGCGCCAGCATGGGGTCCATTGATGGGGCTGAAGCTTTCTTT.

V and J are TRBV11-2 and TRBJ2-7; D is uncertain. Deletions cut 4 bases from V and 4 bases from J, with 17 bases between. The germline V gene encodes CDR1 SGHAT and CDR2 FQNNGV. The CDR3 is 15 residues long. As DNA, the CDR3 is TGTGCCAGCAGCTATGGTACAGCTTCCCGATACGAGCAGTACTTC. Encoded protein: CASSYGTASRYEQYF.